The rows below give T cell receptor beta chains drawn from one sample of a study of blood T cell repertoires in COVID-19. Only in-frame clones appear in the TCRdb table, and some are missing; sequencing was by immunoSEQ multiplex PCR. Here the sample spans approximately 300,000 clones, about 90% being singletons. Sequences were obtained from peripheral blood. Receptors were obtained from a woman in her fifties or sixties who had recovered from COVID-19. Both conserved end residues are part of each CDR3. Each record gives: D gene, J gene, V gene, clone size, CDR3 DNA, CDR3 protein. A D gene is named only where the DNA matches it firmly. Clone size, where shown, is once, few, many, or a class for clones that have expanded.

D gene: .; J gene: TRBJ2-4; V gene: TRBV6-5; clone size: once; CDR3 DNA: TGTGCCAGCAGCAGGGTGGGGCTAGCCAAAAACATTCAGTACTTC; CDR3 protein: CASSRVGLAKNIQYF
D gene: TRBD1; J gene: TRBJ2-5; V gene: TRBV24-1; clone size: .; CDR3 DNA: TGTGCCACCAGTGGGGACAGGGAGGGACAAGAGACCCAGTACTTC; CDR3 protein: CATSGDREGQETQYF
D gene: .; J gene: TRBJ2-7; V gene: TRBV2; clone size: many; CDR3 DNA: TGTGCCAGCCTTAGCGGAGACGAGCAGTACTTC; CDR3 protein: CASLSGDEQYF
D gene: TRBD2; J gene: TRBJ2-3; V gene: TRBV5-6; clone size: few; CDR3 DNA: TGTGCCAGTATTAGCGGGGGACGCACAGATACGCAGTATTTT; CDR3 protein: CASISGGRTDTQYF
D gene: .; J gene: TRBJ1-5; V gene: TRBV5-4; clone size: .; CDR3 DNA: TGTGCCAGCAGCTTGGGGGGGAGCGGGCAGCCCCAGCATTTT; CDR3 protein: CASSLGGSGQPQHF
D gene: TRBD1; J gene: TRBJ2-7; V gene: TRBV19; clone size: once; CDR3 DNA: TGTGCCAGTAGTATTCCGGGACAGGGGGCCCCCTACGAGCAGTACTTC; CDR3 protein: CASSIPGQGAPYEQYF
D gene: .; J gene: TRBJ1-2; V gene: TRBV5-1; clone size: .; CDR3 DNA: TGCGCCAGCAGCTTGCCGGACTGGCATGGCTACACCTTC; CDR3 protein: CASSLPDWHGYTF
D gene: TRBD1; J gene: TRBJ1-6; V gene: TRBV28; clone size: .; CDR3 DNA: TGTGCCAGCAGTCAACAGACAGGGATAAATTCACCCCTCCACTTT; CDR3 protein: CASSQQTGINSPLHF
D gene: TRBD1; J gene: TRBJ1-5; V gene: TRBV11-2; clone size: few; CDR3 DNA: TGTGCCAGCAGCTTTACCGGGACAGGGGAATATAGCAATCAGCCCCAGCATTTT; CDR3 protein: CASSFTGTGEYSNQPQHF
D gene: TRBD2; J gene: TRBJ2-7; V gene: TRBV6-5; clone size: .; CDR3 DNA: TGTGCCAGCAGTAAGAGGACTAGCGGGAGAGGCGAGCAGTACTTC; CDR3 protein: CASSKRTSGRGEQYF
D gene: .; J gene: TRBJ1-5; V gene: TRBV28; clone size: .; CDR3 DNA: TGTGCCAGCAGTCCGGACAGTCTGCAGCCCCAGCATTTT; CDR3 protein: CASSPDSLQPQHF
D gene: .; J gene: TRBJ2-1; V gene: TRBV2; clone size: once; CDR3 DNA: TGTGCCAGCAGTGATCAGGGAAGCTCCTACAATGAGCAGTTCTTC; CDR3 protein: CASSDQGSSYNEQFF
D gene: .; J gene: TRBJ1-3; V gene: TRBV11-2; clone size: few; CDR3 DNA: TGTGCCAGCAGCCTAGAAGGGGTATTTGGAAACACCATATATTTT; CDR3 protein: CASSLEGVFGNTIYF
D gene: TRBD1; J gene: TRBJ2-2; V gene: TRBV7-3; clone size: .; CDR3 DNA: TGTGCCAGCAGCTTACGGATCGACAGGGGAAGGAGCGGGGAGCTGTTTTTT; CDR3 protein: CASSLRIDRGRSGELFF
D gene: .; J gene: TRBJ1-1; V gene: TRBV5-4; clone size: few; CDR3 DNA: TGTGCCACAATCTCAGGGACTGAAGCTTTCTTT; CDR3 protein: CATISGTEAFF
D gene: TRBD2; J gene: TRBJ2-3; V gene: TRBV3-1/TRBV3-2; clone size: .; CDR3 DNA: TGTGCCAGCAGCCGACGGGGGGGCGCAGATACGCAGTATTTT; CDR3 protein: CASSRRGGADTQYF
D gene: TRBD1; J gene: TRBJ2-7; V gene: TRBV27; clone size: once; CDR3 DNA: TGTGCCAGCCGAAAAAGGACAGGGGGCTACGAGCAGTACTTC; CDR3 protein: CASRKRTGGYEQYF
D gene: TRBD1; J gene: TRBJ2-7; V gene: TRBV19; clone size: .; CDR3 DNA: TGTGCCAGTAGTATAGCGGGACAGGTATACTACGAGCAGTACTTC; CDR3 protein: CASSIAGQVYYEQYF
D gene: .; J gene: TRBJ2-3; V gene: TRBV5-1; clone size: .; CDR3 DNA: TGCGCCAGCAGCGATCCAGCGGGCACCACAGATACGCAGTATTTT; CDR3 protein: CASSDPAGTTDTQYF
D gene: TRBD2; J gene: TRBJ2-3; V gene: TRBV19; clone size: .; CDR3 DNA: TGTGCCAGTATCTCTAGCGGGGGGGCTTCGCAGTATTTT; CDR3 protein: CASISSGGASQYF
D gene: TRBD1; J gene: TRBJ2-7; V gene: TRBV5-1; clone size: .; CDR3 DNA: TGCGCCAGCAGCTTGACGACAGGGGTGGACTACGAGCAGTACTTC; CDR3 protein: CASSLTTGVDYEQYF
D gene: TRBD2; J gene: TRBJ2-3; V gene: TRBV27; clone size: .; CDR3 DNA: TGTGCCAGCAGTTTTGGCGGGAGATACACAGATACGCAGTATTTT; CDR3 protein: CASSFGGRYTDTQYF
D gene: .; J gene: TRBJ1-1; V gene: TRBV12-3/TRBV12-4; clone size: .; CDR3 DNA: TGTGCCAGCATTTGGGCGGGGACCACTGAAGCTTTCTTT; CDR3 protein: CASIWAGTTEAFF
D gene: .; J gene: TRBJ1-5; V gene: TRBV30; clone size: .; CDR3 DNA: TGTGCCTGGCGGACCCCTTCAGGGGGCAATCAGCCCCAGCATTTT; CDR3 protein: CAWRTPSGGNQPQHF
D gene: .; J gene: TRBJ1-5; V gene: TRBV10-1; clone size: .; CDR3 DNA: TGCGCCAGGGAGACAGACTTCTGTAGCAATCAGCCCCAGCATTTT; CDR3 protein: CARETDFCSNQPQHF
D gene: TRBD1; J gene: TRBJ1-1; V gene: TRBV4-1; clone size: .; CDR3 DNA: TGCGCCAGCAGCCGACCTTTCGACAGGGGGAACACTGAAGCTTTCTTT; CDR3 protein: CASSRPFDRGNTEAFF
D gene: TRBD1; J gene: TRBJ1-2; V gene: TRBV9; clone size: .; CDR3 DNA: TGTGCCAGCAGCGTAGTGACAGGGGGAGGCTATGGCTACACCTTC; CDR3 protein: CASSVVTGGGYGYTF
D gene: TRBD1; J gene: TRBJ2-7; V gene: TRBV27; clone size: .; CDR3 DNA: TGTGCCAGCAGTTCCGGGACAGTCTACGAGCAGTACTTC; CDR3 protein: CASSSGTVYEQYF
D gene: TRBD1; J gene: TRBJ2-2; V gene: TRBV28; clone size: once; CDR3 DNA: TGTGCCAGCAGTCCTTCCACAGGGGCAACCGGGGAGCTGTTTTTT; CDR3 protein: CASSPSTGATGELFF
D gene: TRBD1; J gene: TRBJ1-1; V gene: TRBV30; clone size: .; CDR3 DNA: TGTGCCTGTAAAGGGACAGGACTTAACACTGAAGCTTTCTTT; CDR3 protein: CACKGTGLNTEAFF
D gene: .; J gene: TRBJ1-6; V gene: TRBV30; clone size: .; CDR3 DNA: TGTGCCTGGAGTGGGAATGGGGGGACCCTCCACTTT; CDR3 protein: CAWSGNGGTLHF